At least ten counts were recorded for the clone carrying this T cell receptor (beta chain). A library of TCRbeta sequences, prepared with unique molecular identifiers, was generated. TCRdb reprocessed the PCR reads via MiXCR and lists one record per CDR3 protein. The table lists about 360,000 distinct CDR3 sequences, more than 10% of them singletons. The data are from a study of T-cell reconstitution after alpha-beta-depleted transplantation in children. The germline gives CDR1 SGHAT, CDR2 FQNNGV. V lost 4 bases, J lost 4 bases, and 4 bases stayed unmatched. The CDR3 has 14 residues. V gene TRBV11-2 combines with J gene TRBJ2-1, with TRBD2 matching over 7 bases. Specimen: PBMCs, collected from the stem cell graft. The sequence was collected from a human donor who donated a stem cell graft to a child with Fanconi anemia. The CDR3 loop is CASSSSGVYNEQFF. CDR3 bases: TGTGCCAGCAGCTCGAGCGGGGTTTACAATGAGCAGTTCTTC.